This T cell receptor beta chain was captured in a study of OX40 agonist ivuxolimab in advanced cancers. Notes on the study in general: Average numbers of expanded clones were greater in CD8+ T cells than in CD4+.

CDR3 length: 14 residues. V shed 5 bases and J shed 2 bases, with 11 bases lying between them. Germline CDR1 is MGHDK and CDR2 is SYGVNS. Repertoires were generated with immunoSEQ multiplex PCR, while TCRdb's copy carries only in-frame clones and drops some. The table lists 60,000 to 75,000 clones, 65% to 85% of them singletons. As to this clone: Its antigen remains unidentified.

This chain links TRBV25-1 with TRBJ2-3; no firm D call. This TCR was sampled from an adult with an advanced solid tumor such as melanoma, head and neck, liver or kidney cancer. Material: CD4+ or CD8+ T cells sorted from blood, obtained in a trial of the OX40 agonist ivuxolimab. The CDR3 sequence: CASSHEGNTDTQYF. In DNA, the CDR3 is TGTGCCAGCAGTCATGAAGGGAACACAGATACGCAGTATTTT.